This T cell receptor beta chain was sequenced during a study of blood T cell repertoires in COVID-19. Clones were sequenced by immunoSEQ multiplex PCR, and TCRdb holds only the in-frame ones, with some missing. The top ten clones hold 1.2% of a sample with about 210,000 clones, about 90% of them seen once. The germline V gene has CDR1 MDHEN and CDR2 SYDVKM. The CDR3 extends over 15 amino acids. The V gene lost 10 bases and the J gene lost 2 bases, with 20 bases spanning the gap. The sample taken for sequencing was peripheral blood. This receptor was obtained from a man aged 25 to 40 with acute or convalescent COVID-19. The gene calls are TRBV28 and TRBJ1-1; the D gene is possibly TRBD1 (6 bases). CDR3 in DNA: TGTGCCACCCTAAGGGGGAGACAGATTAACACTGAAGCTTTCTTT. Amino acid sequence: CATLRGRQINTEAFF.